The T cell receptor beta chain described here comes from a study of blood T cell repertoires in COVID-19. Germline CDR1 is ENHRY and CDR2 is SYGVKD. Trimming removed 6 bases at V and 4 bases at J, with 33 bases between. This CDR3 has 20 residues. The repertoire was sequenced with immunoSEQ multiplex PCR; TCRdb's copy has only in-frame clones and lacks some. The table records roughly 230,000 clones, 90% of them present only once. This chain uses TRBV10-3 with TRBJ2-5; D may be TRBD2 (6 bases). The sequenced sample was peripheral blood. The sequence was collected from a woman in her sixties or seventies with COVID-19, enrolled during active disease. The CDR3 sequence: CAISLPPKNGGRAKRETQYF. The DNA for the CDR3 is TGTGCCATCAGCCTACCCCCCAAAAACGGGGGAAGGGCCAAAAGAGAGACCCAGTACTTC.